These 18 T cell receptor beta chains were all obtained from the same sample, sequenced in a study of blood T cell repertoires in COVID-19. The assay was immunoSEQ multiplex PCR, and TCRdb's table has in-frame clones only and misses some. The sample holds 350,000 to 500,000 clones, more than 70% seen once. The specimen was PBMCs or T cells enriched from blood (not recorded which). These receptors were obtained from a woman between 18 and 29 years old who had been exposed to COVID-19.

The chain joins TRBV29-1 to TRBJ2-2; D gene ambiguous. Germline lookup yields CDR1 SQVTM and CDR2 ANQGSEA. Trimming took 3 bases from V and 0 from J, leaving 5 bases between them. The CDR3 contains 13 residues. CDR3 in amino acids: CSVEGSNTGELFF. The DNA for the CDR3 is TGCAGCGTTGAGGGCTCGAACACCGGGGAGCTGTTTTTT.

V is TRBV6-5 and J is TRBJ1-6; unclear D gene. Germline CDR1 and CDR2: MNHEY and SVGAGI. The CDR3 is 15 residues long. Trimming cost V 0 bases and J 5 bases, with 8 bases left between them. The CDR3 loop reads CASSYSRQNNSPLHF. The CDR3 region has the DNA TGTGCCAGCAGTTACTCGCGGCAAAATAATTCACCCCTCCACTTT.

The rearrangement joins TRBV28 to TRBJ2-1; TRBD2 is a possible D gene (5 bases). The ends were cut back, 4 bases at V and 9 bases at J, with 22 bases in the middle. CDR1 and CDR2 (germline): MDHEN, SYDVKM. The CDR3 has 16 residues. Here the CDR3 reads CASSSQSSIGRAEQFF. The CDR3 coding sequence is TGTGCCAGCAGTTCCCAATCCTCTATTGGGAGAGCTGAGCAGTTCTTC.

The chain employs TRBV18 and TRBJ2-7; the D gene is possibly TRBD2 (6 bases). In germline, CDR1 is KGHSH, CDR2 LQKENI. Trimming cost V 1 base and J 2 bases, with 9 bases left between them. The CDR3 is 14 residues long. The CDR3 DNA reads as TGTGCCAGCTCACCACTGGGCGGGACCTACGAGCAGTACTTC. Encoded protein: CASSPLGGTYEQYF.

CDR3 coding DNA: TGTGCCAGCAGCCAGTGGGACAGCATCACAGATACGCAGTATTTT. Protein sequence: CASSQWDSITDTQYF. V and J are TRBV7-2 and TRBJ2-3; 7 bases map to TRBD1. Germline loops: CDR1 SGHTA, CDR2 FQGNSA. V dropped 5 bases and J dropped 2; count of bases not matched to a gene: 7. The CDR3 runs 15 residues.

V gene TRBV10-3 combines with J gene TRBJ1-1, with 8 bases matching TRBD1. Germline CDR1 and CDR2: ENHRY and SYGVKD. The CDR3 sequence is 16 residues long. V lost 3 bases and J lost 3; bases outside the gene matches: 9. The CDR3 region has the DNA TGTGCCATCAGTGACTCCCGCCAGGGGGCGTACACTGAAGCTTTCTTT. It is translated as CAISDSRQGAYTEAFF.

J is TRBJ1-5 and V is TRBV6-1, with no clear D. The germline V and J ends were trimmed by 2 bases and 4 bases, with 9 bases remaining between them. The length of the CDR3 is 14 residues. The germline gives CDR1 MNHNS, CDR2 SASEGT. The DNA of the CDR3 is TGTGCCAGCAGTGAAATAGCCCTGAATCAGCCCCAGCATTTT. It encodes CASSEIALNQPQHF.

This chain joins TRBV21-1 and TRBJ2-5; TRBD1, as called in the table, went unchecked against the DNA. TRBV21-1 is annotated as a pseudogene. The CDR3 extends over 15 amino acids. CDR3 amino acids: CASSKLPRGRETQYF. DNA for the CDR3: TGTGCCAGCAGCAAACTGCCAAGGGGGCGGGAGACCCAGTACTTC.

The DNA for the CDR3 is TGTGCCAGCAGCCAAGGTCATCTCTCCGGGAGATTGAACACTGAAGCTTTCTTT. Protein: CASSQGHLSGRLNTEAFF. The V and J genes are TRBV3-1 (or the pseudogene TRBV3-2) and TRBJ1-1, with D unclear. Trimming removed 1 base from V and 0 bases from J, with 18 bases in between. From germline, CDR1 is LGHDT and CDR2 YNNKEL (reference sequence). This CDR3 is 18 amino acids long.

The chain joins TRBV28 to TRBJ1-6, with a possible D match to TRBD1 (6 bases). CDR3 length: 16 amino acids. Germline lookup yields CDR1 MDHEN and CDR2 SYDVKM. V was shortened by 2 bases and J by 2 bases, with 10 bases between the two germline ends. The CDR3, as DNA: TGTGCCAGCAGTTTAGGGGCAGGGGCCTATAATTCACCCCTCCACTTT. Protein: CASSLGAGAYNSPLHF. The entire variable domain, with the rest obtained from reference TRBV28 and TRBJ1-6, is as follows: DVKVTQSSRYLVKRTGEKVFLECVQDMDHENMFWYRQDPGLGLRLIYFSYDVKMKEKGDIPEGYSVSREKKERFSLILESASTNQTSMYLCASSLGAGAYNSPLHFGNGTRLTVT.

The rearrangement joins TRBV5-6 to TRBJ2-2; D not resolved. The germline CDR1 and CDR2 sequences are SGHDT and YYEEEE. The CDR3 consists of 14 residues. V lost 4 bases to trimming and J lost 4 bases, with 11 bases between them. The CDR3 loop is CASSLTVPTGELFF. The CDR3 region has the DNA TGTGCCAGCAGCCTGACTGTACCCACCGGGGAGCTGTTTTTT.

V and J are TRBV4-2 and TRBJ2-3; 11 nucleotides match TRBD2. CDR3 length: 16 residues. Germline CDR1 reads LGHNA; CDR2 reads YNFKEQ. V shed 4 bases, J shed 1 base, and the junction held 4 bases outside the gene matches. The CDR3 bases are TGTGCCAGCAGCCGGGGACTAGCGGTCGGCACAGATACGCAGTATTTT. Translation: CASSRGLAVGTDTQYF.

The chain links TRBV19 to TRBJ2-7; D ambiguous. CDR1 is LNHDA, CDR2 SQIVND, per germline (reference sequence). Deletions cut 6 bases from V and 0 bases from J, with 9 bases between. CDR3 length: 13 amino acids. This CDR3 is CASSYSLSYEQYF. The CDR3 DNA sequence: TGTGCCAGTAGCTACAGCCTCTCCTACGAGCAGTACTTC. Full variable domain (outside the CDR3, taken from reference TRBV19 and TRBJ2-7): DGGITQSPKYLFRKEGQNVTLSCEQNLNHDAMYWYRQDPGQGLRLIYYSQIVNDFQKGDIAEGYSVSREKKESFPLTVTSAQKNPTAFYLCASSYSLSYEQYFGPGTRLTVT.

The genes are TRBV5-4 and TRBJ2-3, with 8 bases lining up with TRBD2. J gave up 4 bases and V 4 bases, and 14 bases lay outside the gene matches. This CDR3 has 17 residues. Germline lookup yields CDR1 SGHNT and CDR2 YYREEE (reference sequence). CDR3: CASSPPAWREAPDTQYF. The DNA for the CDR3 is TGTGCCAGCAGCCCCCCAGCCTGGCGGGAGGCCCCAGATACGCAGTATTTT.

In nucleotides, the CDR3 is TGTGCCAGCAGCGCCCCCGCAGGGCCTAATGAAAAACTGTTTTTT. Protein product: CASSAPAGPNEKLFF. J is TRBJ1-4 and V is TRBV7-9; D possibly corresponds to TRBD1 (5 bases). There are 15 residues in the CDR3. CDR1 and CDR2 (germline): SEHNR, FQNEAQ (reference sequence). V dropped 5 bases and J dropped 3 bases, with 13 bases sitting between them.

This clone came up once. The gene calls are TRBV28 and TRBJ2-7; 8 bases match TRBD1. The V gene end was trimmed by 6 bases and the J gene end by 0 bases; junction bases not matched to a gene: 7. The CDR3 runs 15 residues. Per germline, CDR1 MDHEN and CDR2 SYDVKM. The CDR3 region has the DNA TGTGCCAGCAGCCCTCAGGGGGCCAACTCCTACGAGCAGTACTTC. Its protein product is CASSPQGANSYEQYF.

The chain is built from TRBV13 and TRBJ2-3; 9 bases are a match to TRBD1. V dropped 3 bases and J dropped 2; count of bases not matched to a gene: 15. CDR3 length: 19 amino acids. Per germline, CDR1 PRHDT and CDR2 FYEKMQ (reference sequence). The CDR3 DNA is TGTGCCAGCAGCTTGTCCCGGCCCACCGGGACAGGGTACACAGATACGCAGTATTTT. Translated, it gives CASSLSRPTGTGYTDTQYF.

The CDR3 DNA reads as TGTGCCAGTAGTATAATGGTGGCAGGGGGTTCACCCCTCCACTTT. This gives the protein CASSIMVAGGSPLHF. The V gene is TRBV19, the J gene TRBJ1-6; 7 bases agree with TRBD1. The CDR3 consists of 15 residues. CDR1 and CDR2 (germline): LNHDA, SQIVND (reference sequence). The junction had 7 bases not matched to a gene; V was cut back by 2 bases and J by 9 bases.